Sequencing of this TCR beta chain was carried out in a study of regulatory T cells in long-lasting Graves disease. With iRepertoire HTBI primers and Arm-PCR of CDR3 regions, TCR beta libraries were built. TCRdb processed the multiplex PCR reads anew with MiXCR; each CDR3 protein has one entry. The table shows some 600,000 distinct CDR3 sequences, with approximately 16% occurring only once. This clonotype was counted at least ten times. Time point meaning: newly diagnosed GD, antithyroid drugs for less than 3 months. The TCR library was made from RNA extracted from PBMCs. Around 10 milliliters of peripheral blood were drawn into EDTA tubes. The CDR3 is 16 residues long. With 4 bases clipped from V and 7 bases from J, the junction kept 9 bases outside the gene matches. A further study also used this sample, focusing on T cells in Graves' hyperthyroidism and ophthalmopathy.

This sequence was found in a man in his late teens or twenties with Graves disease. The chain joins TRBV12-3 or TRBV12-4 to TRBJ2-1; 11 bases line up with TRBD2. Source: peripheral blood mononuclear cells (PBMCs), taken at new diagnosis, from a patient treated with antithyroid drugs. CDR3 amino acids: CASSSSLAGGPNEQFF. CDR3 bases: TGTGCCAGCAGTTCCTCCTTAGCGGGAGGGCCGAATGAGCAGTTCTTC.